The next 8 T cell receptor beta chains were all read from a single sample in a study of cytomegalovirus exposure and HLA in healthy donors. Use of 60 Vbeta and 13 Jbeta primers characterized the PCR. TCRdb's table, derived via immunoSEQ multiplex PCR, lists solely in-frame clones and lacks some. The sample lists about 190,000 clones; roughly 77% were seen once. Sequences were obtained from PBMCs. The receptors were sampled from a woman aged 25 to 45 in good health and CMV-seropositive.

The J gene is TRBJ2-3, the V gene TRBV11-3, with 10 bases aligning to TRBD1. The CDR3 loop spans 15 amino acids. In germline, CDR1 is SGHNT, CDR2 YENEEA. Germline trimming cut 5 bases from V and 3 bases from J; bases unmatched to any gene: 5. The CDR3, as DNA: TGTGCCAGCAGCCCTCGACAGGGGGCAACAGATACGCAGTATTTT. Translating it yields CASSPRQGATDTQYF.

The J gene is TRBJ2-5, the V gene TRBV5-1, with TRBD1 matching over 9 bases. The J call may be in error: the DNA end matches TRBJ2-7 better. The germline gives CDR1 SGHRS, CDR2 YFSETQ. The CDR3 extends over 16 amino acids. CDR3: CASSSGQGRESYEQYF. The CDR3 nucleotides are TGCGCCAGCAGCTCGGGACAGGGCCGGGAATCCTACGAGCAGTACTTC.

The chain uses TRBV20-1 and TRBJ1-3; D is possibly TRBD1 (5 bases). V was shortened by 5 bases and J by 4 bases, with 6 bases between the two germline ends. Germline V CDR1 and CDR2: DFQATT, SNEGSKA (reference sequence). CDR3 length equals 11 residues. The CDR3 sequence is CSADRGNTIYF. CDR3 sequence (DNA): TGCAGTGCTGACAGAGGAAACACCATATATTTT.

The chain has TRBV10-2 and TRBJ2-7; TRBD1 might be the D (6 bases). The CDR3 runs to 13 residues. Germline V gene data show CDR1 as WSHSY and CDR2 as SAAADI. V was cut by 4 bases and J by 6 bases, with 13 bases left in between. The CDR3 region is CASSVRTDLEQYF. The CDR3 DNA reads as TGCGCCAGCAGTGTTAGGACAGACCTCGAGCAGTACTTC.

The chain recombines TRBV5-1 with TRBJ2-3; 13 bases match TRBD2. This CDR3 spans 14 amino acids. The germline CDR1 and CDR2 sequences are SGHRS and YFSETQ. The trim removed 2 bases at V and 6 bases at J, leaving 0 bases unmatched. This CDR3 is CASSLLAGGDTQYF. The CDR3 DNA reads TGCGCCAGCAGCTTACTAGCGGGAGGGGATACGCAGTATTTT.

This clone was seen more than once but under ten times. This chain uses TRBV28 with TRBJ2-1, with a possible D match to TRBD2 (6 bases). Trimming pared 4 bases from V and 8 bases from J, leaving 15 bases between. Looked up from germline, CDR1 is MDHEN and CDR2 is SYDVKM. The CDR3 is 14 residues long. This CDR3 reads CASSSGGPGDEQFF. The CDR3, as DNA: TGTGCCAGCAGTTCCGGGGGTCCGGGCGATGAGCAGTTCTTC.

V and J are TRBV10-2 and TRBJ2-7, with D possibly TRBD2 on 6 matching bases. The CDR3 contains 16 residues. V lost 3 bases, J lost 3 bases, and 18 bases lay in between. Germline CDR1 WSHSY, CDR2 SAAADI. Here the CDR3 DNA reads TGCGCCAGCAGTGACCCCCGGGTAGCGGAGAACTACGAGCAGTACTTC. It codes for CASSDPRVAENYEQYF.

The chain is built from TRBV5-1 and TRBJ2-1; 7 bases match TRBD1. There are 17 residues in the CDR3. Per the germline V gene, CDR1 is SGHRS and CDR2 is YFSETQ. The V segment lost 0 bases and the J segment 5 bases; nucleotides outside the gene matches: 11. CDR3 coding DNA: TGCGCCAGCAGCTTGGCAGCAGGGGGAGCCTCTAACAATGAGCAGTTCTTC. Translation gives CASSLAAGGASNNEQFF.